What follows are 9 T cell receptor beta chains derived from one specimen sequenced in a study of Graves' ophthalmopathy and Graves' hyperthyroidism (dated by TCRdb to 2017 to 2018). TCRdb names Illumina HiSeq 2000 as the instrument used. TCR beta CDR3 regions were amplified from RNA transcripts for repertoire sequencing. The first round was an RT-PCR using HTBI primers with the Qiagen OneStep RT-PCR kit, and this first round was followed by a second-round multiplex PCR, then size selection and purification. The public reads were reanalyzed by TCRdb: fastp trimming at Q25, MiXCR alignment, in-frame beta chains only. Each entry is one CDR3 protein sequence, shown with its most common DNA and genes. This sample comprises around 670,000 distinct CDR3 sequences, approximately 40% of them detected only once. 40% to 45% of the sample comes from the top ten. The specimen sequenced was peripheral blood. All receptors come from an adult man with Graves' ophthalmopathy.

In its sample, this clonotype was seen many times. The chain combines TRBV2 with TRBJ1-5, with 9 bases aligning to TRBD1. Germline V gene sequence: CDR1 SNHLY, CDR2 FYNNEI. The ends lost 6 bases at V and 7 bases at J; junction bases unmatched: 7. The CDR3 contains 14 residues. CDR3 coding DNA: TGTGCCAGCAGGGACAGGGGAATAAGGCAGCCCCAGCATTTT. This encodes CASRDRGIRQPQHF.

This clonotype was seen at least ten times. J is TRBJ1-5 and V is TRBV2, with TRBD1 as a possible D gene (5 bases). Germline CDR1 and CDR2: SNHLY and FYNNEI. The V end was cut by 8 bases, the J end by 4 bases, with 15 bases between. The CDR3 contains 14 residues. In DNA form, the CDR3 reads TGTGCCAGCGGGGGAGGAGTCGGTAATCAGCCCCAGCATTTT. Translating it yields CASGGGVGNQPQHF.

DNA for the CDR3: TGTGCCAGCAGTTTCTCCGGGGTCTACGAGCAGTACTTC. Its translation is CASSFSGVYEQYF. The V gene is TRBV12-3 or TRBV12-4, the J gene TRBJ2-7; TRBD2 is a possible D gene (5 bases). Trimming pared 3 bases from V and 3 bases from J, leaving 9 bases between. The CDR3 is made up of 13 amino acids.

This chain links TRBV20-1 with TRBJ1-5; 7 bases match TRBD1. V gave up 0 bases and J gave up 2 bases; unmatched junction bases: 4. This CDR3 spans 15 amino acids. CDR1 is DFQATT, CDR2 SNEGSKA, per germline (reference sequence). CDR3 DNA sequence: TGCAGTGCTAGAGACGACAGGGCGGGCAATCAGCCCCAGCATTTT. It yields the protein CSARDDRAGNQPQHF.

For this clonotype: A much larger clone differs from this one at a single base, so this may be a read error. This is likely a read error, given that the CDR3 carries no conserved phenylalanine or tryptophan at its end. V gene TRBV20-1 combines with J gene TRBJ2-7; 7 nucleotides align to TRBD2. Germline V gene data show CDR1 as DFQATT and CDR2 as SNEGSKA (reference sequence). The ends lost 3 bases at V and 4 bases at J; junction bases unmatched: 3. This CDR3 has 12 residues. The CDR3 coding sequence is TGCAGTGCTAGCGCTAGCGGATACGAGCAGTACTGC. It codes for CSASASGYEQYC.

The sample holds a few counts of this clonotype. The DNA of the CDR3 is TGCAGTGCCAGGACAGGGCTTTTTGGAGAGACCCAGTACTTC. This encodes CSARTGLFGETQYF. The chain recombines TRBV20-1 with TRBJ2-5, with 8 bases aligning to TRBD1. CDR3 size: 14 residues. The germline V gene has CDR1 DFQATT and CDR2 SNEGSKA (reference sequence). The V segment lost 6 bases and the J segment 4 bases; nucleotides outside the gene matches: 10.

This clonotype was seen at least ten times. The chain joins TRBV10-3 to TRBJ1-2; a weak D match, TRBD1 (5 bases). Germline-derived CDR1 and CDR2 are ENHRY and SYGVKD. V lost 9 bases and J 8 bases, leaving 19 bases between the germline ends. This CDR3 region has 13 residues. The CDR3 DNA is TGTGCCATGACGGACAATCGGACTATCGGCTACACCTTC. This sequence encodes CAMTDNRTIGYTF.

The gene calls are TRBV10-3 and TRBJ1-5; D is ambiguous. The CDR3 runs 14 residues. Germline values: CDR1 ENHRY, CDR2 SYGVKD. Trimming stripped 4 bases from V and 3 bases from J, with 10 bases between. CDR3 DNA sequence: TGTGCCATCAGTGCTGGCAGTCTCAATCAGCCCCAGCATTTT. Amino acids: CAISAGSLNQPQHF.

This clonotype has only a few counts. The chain combines TRBV19 with TRBJ1-1; D unclear. The CDR3 runs to 14 residues. The germline CDR1 and CDR2 sequences are LNHDA and SQIVND (reference sequence). Trimming pared 7 bases from V and 1 base from J, leaving 13 bases between. CDR3 residues: CASNGRPKNTEAFF. CDR3 in DNA: TGTGCCAGTAATGGTCGACCGAAGAACACTGAAGCTTTCTTT.